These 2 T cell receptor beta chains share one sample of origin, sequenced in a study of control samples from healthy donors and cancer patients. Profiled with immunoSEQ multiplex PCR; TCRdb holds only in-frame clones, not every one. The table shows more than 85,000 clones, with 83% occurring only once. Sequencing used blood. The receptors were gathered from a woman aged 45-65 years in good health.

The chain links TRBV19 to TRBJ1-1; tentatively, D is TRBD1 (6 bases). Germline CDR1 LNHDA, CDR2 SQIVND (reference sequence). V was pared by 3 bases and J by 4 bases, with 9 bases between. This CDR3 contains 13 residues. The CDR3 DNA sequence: TGTGCCAGTAGTATGGGCAGGGGCACTGAAGCTTTCTTT. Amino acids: CASSMGRGTEAFF.

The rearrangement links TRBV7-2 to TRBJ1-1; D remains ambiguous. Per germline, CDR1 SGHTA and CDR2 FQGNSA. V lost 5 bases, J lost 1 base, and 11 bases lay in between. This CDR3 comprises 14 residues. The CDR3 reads CASSLLGWNTEAFF. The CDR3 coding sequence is TGTGCCAGCAGCCTCCTGGGGTGGAACACTGAAGCTTTCTTT.